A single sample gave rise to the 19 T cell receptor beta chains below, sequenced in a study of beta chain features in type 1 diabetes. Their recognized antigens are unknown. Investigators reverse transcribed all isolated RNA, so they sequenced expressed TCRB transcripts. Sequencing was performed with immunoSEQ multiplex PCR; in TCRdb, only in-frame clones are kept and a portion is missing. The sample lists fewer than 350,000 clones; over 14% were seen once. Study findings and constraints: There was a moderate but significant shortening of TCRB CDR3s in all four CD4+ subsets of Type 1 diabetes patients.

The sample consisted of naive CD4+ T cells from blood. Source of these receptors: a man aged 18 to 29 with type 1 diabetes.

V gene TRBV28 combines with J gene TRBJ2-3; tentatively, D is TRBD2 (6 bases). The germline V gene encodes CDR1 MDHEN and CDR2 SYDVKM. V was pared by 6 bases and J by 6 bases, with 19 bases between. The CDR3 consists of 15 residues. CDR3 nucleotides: TGTGCCAGCAGCGGGAGCGGTATAGGTTCCGATACGCAGTATTTT. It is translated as CASSGSGIGSDTQYF. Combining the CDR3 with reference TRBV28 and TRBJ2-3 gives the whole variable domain DVKVTQSSRYLVKRTGEKVFLECVQDMDHENMFWYRQDPGLGLRLIYFSYDVKMKEKGDIPEGYSVSREKKERFSLILESASTNQTSMYLCASSGSGIGSDTQYFGPGTRLTVL.

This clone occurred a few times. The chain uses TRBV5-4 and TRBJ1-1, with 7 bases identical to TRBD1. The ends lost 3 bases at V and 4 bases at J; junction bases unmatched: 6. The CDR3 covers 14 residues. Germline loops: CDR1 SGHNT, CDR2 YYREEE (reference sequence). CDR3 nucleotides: TGTGCCAGCAGCTATATGACAGGGATCACTGAAGCTTTCTTT. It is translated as CASSYMTGITEAFF.

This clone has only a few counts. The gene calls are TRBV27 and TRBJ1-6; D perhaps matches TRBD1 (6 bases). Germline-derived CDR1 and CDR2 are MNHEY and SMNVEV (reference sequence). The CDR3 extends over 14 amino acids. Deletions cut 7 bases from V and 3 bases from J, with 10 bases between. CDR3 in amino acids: CASTGQLYNSPLHF. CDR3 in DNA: TGTGCCAGCACCGGACAGCTCTATAATTCACCCCTCCACTTT.

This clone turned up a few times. In DNA, the CDR3 is TGTGCCAGCAGCCAATCTTTCCCGGGACTAGCGGTCCAAGAGACCCAGTACTTC. It encodes CASSQSFPGLAVQETQYF. V usage is TRBV7-2 and J usage is TRBJ2-5, with 11 bases aligning to TRBD2. The CDR3 is 18 residues long. In germline, CDR1 is SGHTA, CDR2 FQGNSA. Trimming took 5 bases from V and 1 from J; bases not matched to a gene: 12. Variable domain in full (rest from reference TRBV7-2 and TRBJ2-5): GAGVSQSPSNKVTEKGKDVELRCDPISGHTALYWYRQSLGQGLEFLIYFQGNSAPDKSGLPSDRFSAERTGGSVSTLTIQRTQQEDSAVYLCASSQSFPGLAVQETQYFGPGTRLLVL.

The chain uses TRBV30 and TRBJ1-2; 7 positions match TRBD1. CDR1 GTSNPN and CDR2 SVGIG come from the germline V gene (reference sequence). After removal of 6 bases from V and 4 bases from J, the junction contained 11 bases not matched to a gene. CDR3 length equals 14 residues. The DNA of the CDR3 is TGTGCCTGCACCACACCGGGACAGTTCTATGGCTACACCTTC. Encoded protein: CACTTPGQFYGYTF.

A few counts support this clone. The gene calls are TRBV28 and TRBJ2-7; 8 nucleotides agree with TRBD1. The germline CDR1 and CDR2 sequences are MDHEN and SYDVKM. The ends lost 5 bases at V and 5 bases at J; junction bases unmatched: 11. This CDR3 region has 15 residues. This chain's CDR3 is CASSPRRTGSDEQYF. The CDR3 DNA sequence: TGTGCCAGCAGTCCGCGCCGGACAGGGTCCGACGAGCAGTACTTC.

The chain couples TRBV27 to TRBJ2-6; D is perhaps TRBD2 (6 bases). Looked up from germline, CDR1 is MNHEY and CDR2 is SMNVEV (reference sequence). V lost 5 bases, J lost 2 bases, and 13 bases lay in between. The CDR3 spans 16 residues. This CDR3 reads CASSRLWGAGANVLTF. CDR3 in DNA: TGTGCCAGCAGTCGCCTCTGGGGGGCTGGGGCCAACGTCCTGACTTTC.

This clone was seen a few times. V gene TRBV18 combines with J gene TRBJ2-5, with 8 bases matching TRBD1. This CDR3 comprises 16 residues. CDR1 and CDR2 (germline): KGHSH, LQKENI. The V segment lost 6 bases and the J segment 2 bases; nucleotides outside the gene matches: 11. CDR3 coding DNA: TGTGCCAGCTCGCGCAACAGGGGGGACCTACAAGAGACCCAGTACTTC. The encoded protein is CASSRNRGDLQETQYF. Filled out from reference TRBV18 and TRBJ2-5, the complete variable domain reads NAGVMQNPRHLVRRRGQEARLRCSPMKGHSHVYWYRQLPEEGLKFMVYLQKENIIDESGMPKERFSAEFPKEGPSILRIQQVVRGDSAAYFCASSRNRGDLQETQYFGPGTRLLVL.

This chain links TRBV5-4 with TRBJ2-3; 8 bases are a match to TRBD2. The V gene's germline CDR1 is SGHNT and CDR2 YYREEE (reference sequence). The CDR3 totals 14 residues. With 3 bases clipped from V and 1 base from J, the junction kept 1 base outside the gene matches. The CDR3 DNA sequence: TGTGCCAGCAGCTCAGCGGGGGGCACAGATACGCAGTATTTT. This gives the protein CASSSAGGTDTQYF.

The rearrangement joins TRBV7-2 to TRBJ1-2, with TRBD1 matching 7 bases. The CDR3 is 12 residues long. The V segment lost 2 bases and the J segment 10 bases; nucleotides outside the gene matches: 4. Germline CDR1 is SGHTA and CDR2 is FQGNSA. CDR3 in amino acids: CASSLRTGAYTF. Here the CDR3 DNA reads TGTGCCAGCAGCTTAAGAACAGGGGCCTACACCTTC.

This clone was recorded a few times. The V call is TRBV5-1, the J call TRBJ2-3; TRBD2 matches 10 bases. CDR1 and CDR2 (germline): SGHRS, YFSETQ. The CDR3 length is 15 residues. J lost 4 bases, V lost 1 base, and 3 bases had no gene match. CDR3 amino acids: CASSLTLAGADTQYF. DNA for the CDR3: TGCGCCAGCAGCTTGACCCTAGCGGGAGCAGATACGCAGTATTTT.

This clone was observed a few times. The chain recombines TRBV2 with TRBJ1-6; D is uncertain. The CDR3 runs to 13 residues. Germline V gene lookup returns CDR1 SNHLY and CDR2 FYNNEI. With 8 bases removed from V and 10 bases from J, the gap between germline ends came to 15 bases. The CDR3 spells CASALETGSPLHF. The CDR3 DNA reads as TGTGCCAGCGCACTAGAGACGGGCTCACCCCTCCACTTT.

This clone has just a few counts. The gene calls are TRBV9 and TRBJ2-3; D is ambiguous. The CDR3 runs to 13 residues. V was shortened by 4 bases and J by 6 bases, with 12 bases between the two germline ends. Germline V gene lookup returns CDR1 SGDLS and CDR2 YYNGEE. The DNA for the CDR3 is TGTGCCAGCAGCTTCCGGGTCATTGATACGCAGTATTTT. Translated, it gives CASSFRVIDTQYF.

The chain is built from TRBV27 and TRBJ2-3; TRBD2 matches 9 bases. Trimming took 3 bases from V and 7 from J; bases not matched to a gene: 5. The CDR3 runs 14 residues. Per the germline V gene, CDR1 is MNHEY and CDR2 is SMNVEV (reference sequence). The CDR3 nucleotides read TGTGCCAGCAGTTTTGGACTAGCGCAGCATACGCAGTATTTT. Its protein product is CASSFGLAQHTQYF.

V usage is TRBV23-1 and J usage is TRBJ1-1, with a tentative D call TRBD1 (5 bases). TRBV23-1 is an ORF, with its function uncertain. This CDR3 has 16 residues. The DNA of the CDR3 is TGCGACTCCAGGGCACTTTACAGACAAATGAACACTGAAGCTTTCTTT. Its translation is CDSRALYRQMNTEAFF.

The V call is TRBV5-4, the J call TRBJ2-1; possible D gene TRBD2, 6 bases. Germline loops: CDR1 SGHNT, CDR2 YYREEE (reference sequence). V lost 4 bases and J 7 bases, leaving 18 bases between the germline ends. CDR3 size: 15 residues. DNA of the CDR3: TGTGCCAGCAGCCCCGGAGGGGCCGGGGTAAATGAGCAGTTCTTC. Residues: CASSPGGAGVNEQFF.

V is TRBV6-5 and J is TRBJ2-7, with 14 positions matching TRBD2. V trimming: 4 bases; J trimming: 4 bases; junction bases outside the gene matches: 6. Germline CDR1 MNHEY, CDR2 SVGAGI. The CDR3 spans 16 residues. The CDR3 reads CASSSRLAGGSYEQYF. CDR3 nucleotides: TGTGCCAGCAGTTCGAGACTAGCGGGGGGGTCGTACGAGCAGTACTTC.

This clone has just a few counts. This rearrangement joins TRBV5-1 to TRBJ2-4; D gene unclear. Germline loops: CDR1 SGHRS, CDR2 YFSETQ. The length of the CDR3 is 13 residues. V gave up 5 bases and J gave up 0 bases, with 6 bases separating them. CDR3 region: CASSTLAKNIQYF. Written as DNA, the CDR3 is TGCGCCAGCAGTACTCTAGCCAAAAACATTCAGTACTTC.

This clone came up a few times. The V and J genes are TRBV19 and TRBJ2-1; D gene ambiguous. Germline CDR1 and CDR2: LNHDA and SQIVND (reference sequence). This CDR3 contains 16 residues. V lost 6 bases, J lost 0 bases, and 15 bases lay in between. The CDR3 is CASRQSTGSSYNEQFF. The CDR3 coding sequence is TGTGCCAGTAGACAATCGACTGGCAGCTCCTACAATGAGCAGTTCTTC.